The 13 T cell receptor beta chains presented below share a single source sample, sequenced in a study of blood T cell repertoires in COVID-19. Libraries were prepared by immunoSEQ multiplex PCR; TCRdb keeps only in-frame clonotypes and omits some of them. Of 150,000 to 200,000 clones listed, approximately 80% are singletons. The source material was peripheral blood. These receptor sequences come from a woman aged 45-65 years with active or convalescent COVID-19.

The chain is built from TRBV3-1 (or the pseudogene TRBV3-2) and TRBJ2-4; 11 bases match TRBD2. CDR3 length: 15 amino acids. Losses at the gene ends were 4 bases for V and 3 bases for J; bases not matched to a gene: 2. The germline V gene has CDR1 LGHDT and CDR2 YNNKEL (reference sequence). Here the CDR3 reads CASSLLAGVKNIQYF. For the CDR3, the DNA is TGTGCCAGCAGCCTACTAGCGGGAGTCAAAAACATTCAGTACTTC.

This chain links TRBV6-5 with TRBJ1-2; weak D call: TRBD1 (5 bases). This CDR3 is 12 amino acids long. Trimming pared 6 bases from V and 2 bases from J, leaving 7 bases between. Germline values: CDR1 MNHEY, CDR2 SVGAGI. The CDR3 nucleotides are TGTGCCAGCAGCCGGGGGAACTATGGCTACACCTTC. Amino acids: CASSRGNYGYTF.

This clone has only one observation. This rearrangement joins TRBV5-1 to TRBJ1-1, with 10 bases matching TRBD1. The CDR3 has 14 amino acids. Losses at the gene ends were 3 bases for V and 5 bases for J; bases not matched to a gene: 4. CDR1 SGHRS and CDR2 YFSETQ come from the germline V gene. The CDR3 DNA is TGCGCCAGCAGCTGGGACAGGGGAGGAACTGAAGCTTTCTTT. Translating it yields CASSWDRGGTEAFF.

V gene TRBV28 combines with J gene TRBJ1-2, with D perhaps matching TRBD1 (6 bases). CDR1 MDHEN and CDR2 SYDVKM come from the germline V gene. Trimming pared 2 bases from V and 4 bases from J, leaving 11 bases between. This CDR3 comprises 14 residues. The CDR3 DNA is TGTGCCAGCAGTTTAGAGGGGGATTCCTATGGCTACACCTTC. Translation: CASSLEGDSYGYTF.

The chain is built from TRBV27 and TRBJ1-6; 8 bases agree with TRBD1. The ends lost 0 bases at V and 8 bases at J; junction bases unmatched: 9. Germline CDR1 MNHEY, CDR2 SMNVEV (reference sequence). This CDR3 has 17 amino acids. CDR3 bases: TGTGCCAGCAGTTTATCCCCGTCCAGGGGGCAGGATTCACCCCTCCACTTT. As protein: CASSLSPSRGQDSPLHF.

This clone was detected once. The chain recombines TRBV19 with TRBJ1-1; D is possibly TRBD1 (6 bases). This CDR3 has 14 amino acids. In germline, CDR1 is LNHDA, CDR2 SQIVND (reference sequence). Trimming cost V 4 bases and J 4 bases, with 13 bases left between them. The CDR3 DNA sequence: TGTGCCAGTAGTAGTTGGGGGCGCGGCACTGAAGCTTTCTTT. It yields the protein CASSSWGRGTEAFF.

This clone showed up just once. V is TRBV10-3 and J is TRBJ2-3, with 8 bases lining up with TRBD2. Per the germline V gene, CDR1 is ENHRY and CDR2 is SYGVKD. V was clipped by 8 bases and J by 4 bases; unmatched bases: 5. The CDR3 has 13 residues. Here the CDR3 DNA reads TGTGCCATCTACGGCGGGGGGCCAGATACGCAGTATTTT. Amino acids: CAIYGGGPDTQYF.

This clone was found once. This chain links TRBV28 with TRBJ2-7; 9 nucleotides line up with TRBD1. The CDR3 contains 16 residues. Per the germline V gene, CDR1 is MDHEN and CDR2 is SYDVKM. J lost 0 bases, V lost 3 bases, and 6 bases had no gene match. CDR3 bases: TGTGCCAGCAGTTTTCCGGGGGGACAGGGCTCCTACGAGCAGTACTTC. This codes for CASSFPGGQGSYEQYF.

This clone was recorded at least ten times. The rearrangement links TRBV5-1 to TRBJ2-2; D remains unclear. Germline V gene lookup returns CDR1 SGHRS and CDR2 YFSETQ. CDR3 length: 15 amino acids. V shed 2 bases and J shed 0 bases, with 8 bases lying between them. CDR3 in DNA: TGCGCCAGCAGCTTACCGACATCGAACACCGGGGAGCTGTTTTTT. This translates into CASSLPTSNTGELFF.

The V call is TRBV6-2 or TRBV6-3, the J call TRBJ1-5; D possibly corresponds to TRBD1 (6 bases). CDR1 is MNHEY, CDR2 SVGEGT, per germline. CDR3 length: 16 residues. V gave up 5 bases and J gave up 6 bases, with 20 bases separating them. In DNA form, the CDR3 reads TGTGCCAGCAGTGCCCCCGGGACAAACTTGGGTCAGCCCCAGCATTTT. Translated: CASSAPGTNLGQPQHF.

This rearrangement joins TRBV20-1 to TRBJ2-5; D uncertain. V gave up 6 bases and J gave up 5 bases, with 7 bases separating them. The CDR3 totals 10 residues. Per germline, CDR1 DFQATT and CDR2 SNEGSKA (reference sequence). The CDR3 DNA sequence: TGCAGTGCGCCCAGGGAGACCCAGTACTTC. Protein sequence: CSAPRETQYF.

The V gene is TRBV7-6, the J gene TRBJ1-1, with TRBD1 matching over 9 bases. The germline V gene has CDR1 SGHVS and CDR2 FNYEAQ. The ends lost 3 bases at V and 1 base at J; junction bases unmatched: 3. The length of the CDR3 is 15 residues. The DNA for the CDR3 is TGTGCCAGCAGCTTTCGGACAGGGGCGAACACTGAAGCTTTCTTT. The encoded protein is CASSFRTGANTEAFF.

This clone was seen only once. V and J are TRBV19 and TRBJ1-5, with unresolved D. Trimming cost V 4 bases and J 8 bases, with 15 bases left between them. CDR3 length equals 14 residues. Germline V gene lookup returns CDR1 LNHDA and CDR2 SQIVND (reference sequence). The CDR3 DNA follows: TGTGCCAGTAGTACCCCGGGAAGAGGTGAGCCCCAGCATTTT. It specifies CASSTPGRGEPQHF.